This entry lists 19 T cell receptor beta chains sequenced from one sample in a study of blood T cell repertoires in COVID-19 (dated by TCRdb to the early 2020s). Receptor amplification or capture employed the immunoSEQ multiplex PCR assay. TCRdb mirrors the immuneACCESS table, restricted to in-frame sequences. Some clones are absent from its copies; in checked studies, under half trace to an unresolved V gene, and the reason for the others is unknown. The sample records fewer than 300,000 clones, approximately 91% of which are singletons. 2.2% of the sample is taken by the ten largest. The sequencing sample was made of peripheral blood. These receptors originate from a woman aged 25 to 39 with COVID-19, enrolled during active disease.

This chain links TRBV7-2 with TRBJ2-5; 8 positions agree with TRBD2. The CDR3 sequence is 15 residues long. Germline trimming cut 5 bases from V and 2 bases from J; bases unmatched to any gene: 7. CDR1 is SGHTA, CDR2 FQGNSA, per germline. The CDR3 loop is CASSLGRGGQETQYF. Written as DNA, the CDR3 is TGTGCCAGCAGCCTTGGACGGGGGGGTCAAGAGACCCAGTACTTC.

In DNA form, the CDR3 reads TGTGCCAGCAGTTATCCAGGGGCCCTCCACTTT. Translating it yields CASSYPGALHF. V and J are TRBV6-6 and TRBJ1-6; tentatively, D is TRBD1 (6 bases). CDR1 and CDR2 (germline): MNHNY, SVGAGI (reference sequence). V dropped 3 bases and J dropped 14 bases, with 8 bases sitting between them. The CDR3 is made up of 11 amino acids.

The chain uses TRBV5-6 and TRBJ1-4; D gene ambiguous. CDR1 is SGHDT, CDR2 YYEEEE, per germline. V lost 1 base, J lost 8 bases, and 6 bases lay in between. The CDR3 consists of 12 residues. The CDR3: CASSLLGEKLFF. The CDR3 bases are TGTGCCAGCAGCTTGCTCGGGGAAAAACTGTTTTTT.

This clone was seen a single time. For the CDR3, the DNA is TGCAGCGTACCTCACTGGACAGGGAGCACTGAAGCTTTCTTT. Translation gives CSVPHWTGSTEAFF. The rearrangement links TRBV29-1 to TRBJ1-1; 8 bases are a match to TRBD1. This CDR3 is 14 amino acids long. Germline CDR1 and CDR2: SQVTM and ANQGSEA. Losses at the gene ends were 6 bases for V and 4 bases for J; bases not matched to a gene: 10.

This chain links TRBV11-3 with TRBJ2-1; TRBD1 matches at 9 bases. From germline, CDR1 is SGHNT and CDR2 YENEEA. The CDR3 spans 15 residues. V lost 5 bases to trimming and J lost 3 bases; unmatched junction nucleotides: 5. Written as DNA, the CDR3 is TGTGCCAGCAGCCTCCGGGACAGGGACTACAATGAGCAGTTCTTC. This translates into CASSLRDRDYNEQFF.

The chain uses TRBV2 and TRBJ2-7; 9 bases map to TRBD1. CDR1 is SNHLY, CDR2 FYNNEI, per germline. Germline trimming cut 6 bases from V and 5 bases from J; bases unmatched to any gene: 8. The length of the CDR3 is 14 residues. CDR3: CASSWTGVSDEQYF. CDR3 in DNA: TGTGCCAGCAGCTGGACAGGGGTCTCTGACGAGCAGTACTTC.

This CDR3 is CASSRRDREEGYTF. DNA for the CDR3: TGCGCCAGCAGCCGCCGTGACAGGGAAGAAGGCTACACCTTC. The chain has TRBV5-1 and TRBJ1-2, with TRBD1 matching over 7 bases. The germline gives CDR1 SGHRS, CDR2 YFSETQ. The CDR3 sequence is 14 residues long. V gave up 4 bases and J gave up 8 bases; unmatched junction bases: 11.

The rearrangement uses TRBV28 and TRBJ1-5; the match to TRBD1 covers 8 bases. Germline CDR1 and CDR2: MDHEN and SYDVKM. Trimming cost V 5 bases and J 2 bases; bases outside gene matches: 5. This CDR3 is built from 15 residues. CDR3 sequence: CASSTQGAGNQPQHF. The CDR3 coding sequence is TGTGCCAGCAGTACCCAGGGGGCCGGCAATCAGCCCCAGCATTTT. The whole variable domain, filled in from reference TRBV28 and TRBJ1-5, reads DVKVTQSSRYLVKRTGEKVFLECVQDMDHENMFWYRQDPGLGLRLIYFSYDVKMKEKGDIPEGYSVSREKKERFSLILESASTNQTSMYLCASSTQGAGNQPQHFGDGTRLSIL.

The CDR3 sequence is CASSIDTISRSAGNQPQHF. The CDR3 coding sequence is TGTGCCAGTAGTATAGACACGATCTCCCGCTCGGCAGGGAATCAGCCCCAGCATTTT. The V and J genes are TRBV19 and TRBJ1-5; TRBD1 is a possible D gene (5 bases). The germline V gene encodes CDR1 LNHDA and CDR2 SQIVND (reference sequence). Trimming took 0 bases from V and 4 from J, leaving 22 bases between them. CDR3 length: 19 amino acids.

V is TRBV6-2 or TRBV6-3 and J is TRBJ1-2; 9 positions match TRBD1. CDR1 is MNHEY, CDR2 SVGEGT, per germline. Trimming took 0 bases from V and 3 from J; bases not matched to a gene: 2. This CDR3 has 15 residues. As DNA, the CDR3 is TGTGCCAGCAGTTACTCTGGACAGGGGTACTATGGCTACACCTTC. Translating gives CASSYSGQGYYGYTF.

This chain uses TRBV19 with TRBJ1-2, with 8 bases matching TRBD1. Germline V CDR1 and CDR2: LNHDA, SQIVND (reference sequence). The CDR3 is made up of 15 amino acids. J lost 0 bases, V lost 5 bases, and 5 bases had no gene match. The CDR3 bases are TGTGCCAGTAGTGCAACGACAGGGGCTAACTATGGCTACACCTTC. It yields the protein CASSATTGANYGYTF.

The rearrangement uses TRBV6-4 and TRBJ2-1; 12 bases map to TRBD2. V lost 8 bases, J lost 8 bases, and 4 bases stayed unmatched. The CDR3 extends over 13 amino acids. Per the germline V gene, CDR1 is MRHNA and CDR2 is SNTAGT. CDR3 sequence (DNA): TGTGCCAGCTCCCGACTAGCGGGAGATGAGCAGTTCTTC. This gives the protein CASSRLAGDEQFF.

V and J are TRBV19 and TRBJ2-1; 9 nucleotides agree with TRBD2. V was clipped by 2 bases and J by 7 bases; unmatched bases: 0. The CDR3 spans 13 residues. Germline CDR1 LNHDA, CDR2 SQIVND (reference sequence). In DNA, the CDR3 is TGTGCCAGTAGTATACTAGCGGGGAATGAGCAGTTCTTC. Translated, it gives CASSILAGNEQFF.

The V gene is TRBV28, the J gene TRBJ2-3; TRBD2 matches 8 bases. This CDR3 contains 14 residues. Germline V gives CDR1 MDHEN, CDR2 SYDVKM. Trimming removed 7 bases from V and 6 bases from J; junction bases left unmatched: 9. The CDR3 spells CASTGGREADTQYF. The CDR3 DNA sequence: TGTGCCAGCACGGGGGGGCGGGAGGCCGATACGCAGTATTTT. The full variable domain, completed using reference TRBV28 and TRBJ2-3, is DVKVTQSSRYLVKRTGEKVFLECVQDMDHENMFWYRQDPGLGLRLIYFSYDVKMKEKGDIPEGYSVSREKKERFSLILESASTNQTSMYLCASTGGREADTQYFGPGTRLTVL.

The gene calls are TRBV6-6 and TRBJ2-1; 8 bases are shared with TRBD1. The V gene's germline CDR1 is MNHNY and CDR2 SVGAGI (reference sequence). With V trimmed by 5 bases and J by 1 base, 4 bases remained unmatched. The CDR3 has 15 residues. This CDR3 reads CASSLDRASYNEQFF. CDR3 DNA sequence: TGTGCCAGCAGTCTGGACAGGGCTTCCTACAATGAGCAGTTCTTC.

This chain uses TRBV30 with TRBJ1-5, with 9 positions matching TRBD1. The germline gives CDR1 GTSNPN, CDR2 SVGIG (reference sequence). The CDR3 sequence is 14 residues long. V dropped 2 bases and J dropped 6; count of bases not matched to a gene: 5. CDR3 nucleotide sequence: TGTGCCTGGAGTCACAGGGGGCTGTTTCAGCCCCAGCATTTT. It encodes CAWSHRGLFQPQHF.

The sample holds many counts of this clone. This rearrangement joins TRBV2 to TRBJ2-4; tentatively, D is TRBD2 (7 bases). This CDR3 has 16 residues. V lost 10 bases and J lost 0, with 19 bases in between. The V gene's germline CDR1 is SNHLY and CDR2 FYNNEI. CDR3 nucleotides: TGTGCCACCTCGAGGGGGGAGGGGACAGCCAAAAACATTCAGTACTTC. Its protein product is CATSRGEGTAKNIQYF.

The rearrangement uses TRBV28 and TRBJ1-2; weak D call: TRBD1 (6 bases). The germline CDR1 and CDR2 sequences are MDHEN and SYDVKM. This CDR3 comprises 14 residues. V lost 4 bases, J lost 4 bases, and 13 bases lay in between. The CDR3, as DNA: TGTGCCAGCAGTTCCGGGACACCAGGCTATGGCTACACCTTC. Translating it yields CASSSGTPGYGYTF.

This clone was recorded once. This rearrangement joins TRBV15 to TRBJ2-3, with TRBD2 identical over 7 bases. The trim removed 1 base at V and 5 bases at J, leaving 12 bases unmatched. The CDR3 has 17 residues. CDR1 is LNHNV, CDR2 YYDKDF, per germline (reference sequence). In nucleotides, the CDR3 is TGTGCCACCAGCAGAGTTTCAACGGGAGGAGGTAGAGATACGCAGTATTTT. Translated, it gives CATSRVSTGGGRDTQYF.